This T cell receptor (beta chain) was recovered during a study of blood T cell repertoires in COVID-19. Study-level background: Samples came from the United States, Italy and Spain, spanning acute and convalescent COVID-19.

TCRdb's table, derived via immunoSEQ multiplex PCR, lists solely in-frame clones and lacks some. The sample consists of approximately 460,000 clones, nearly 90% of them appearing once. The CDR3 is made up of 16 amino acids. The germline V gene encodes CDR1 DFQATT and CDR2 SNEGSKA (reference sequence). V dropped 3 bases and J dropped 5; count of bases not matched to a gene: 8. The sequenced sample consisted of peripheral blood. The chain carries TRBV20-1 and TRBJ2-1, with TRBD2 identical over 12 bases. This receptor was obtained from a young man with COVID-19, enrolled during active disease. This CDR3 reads CSASVPGLAGDNEQFF. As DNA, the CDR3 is TGCAGTGCTAGTGTCCCGGGACTAGCGGGCGACAATGAGCAGTTCTTC.